Here is one T cell receptor (beta chain) with its context. Followed over time, Seattle patients had been enrolled while infection was active. These data belong to a study of blood T cell repertoires in COVID-19. About the research overall: COVID-19 samples collected from the United States, Italy and Spain covered acute and convalescent phases.

V lost 5 bases and J lost 1; bases outside the gene matches: 4. From germline, CDR1 is SNHLY and CDR2 FYNNEI. The length of the CDR3 is 14 residues. As handled by the study authors: Quantification of nucleated cells was approximated via reference gene primer amplification. The protocol was immunoSEQ multiplex PCR, while the TCRdb copy is restricted to in-frame clones and leaves out a portion. That table gives V, J and clone size, and the DNA gave D and trimming. The sample yields 100,000 to 150,000 clones, around nine tenths seen once. V usage is TRBV2 and J usage is TRBJ1-1; 7 nucleotides match TRBD1. This TCR derives from a woman aged 70-85 years with COVID-19, enrolled during active disease. What was sequenced was peripheral blood. CDR3: CASSLGQANTEAFF. Here the CDR3 DNA reads TGTGCCAGCAGTCTCGGACAGGCGAACACTGAAGCTTTCTTT.